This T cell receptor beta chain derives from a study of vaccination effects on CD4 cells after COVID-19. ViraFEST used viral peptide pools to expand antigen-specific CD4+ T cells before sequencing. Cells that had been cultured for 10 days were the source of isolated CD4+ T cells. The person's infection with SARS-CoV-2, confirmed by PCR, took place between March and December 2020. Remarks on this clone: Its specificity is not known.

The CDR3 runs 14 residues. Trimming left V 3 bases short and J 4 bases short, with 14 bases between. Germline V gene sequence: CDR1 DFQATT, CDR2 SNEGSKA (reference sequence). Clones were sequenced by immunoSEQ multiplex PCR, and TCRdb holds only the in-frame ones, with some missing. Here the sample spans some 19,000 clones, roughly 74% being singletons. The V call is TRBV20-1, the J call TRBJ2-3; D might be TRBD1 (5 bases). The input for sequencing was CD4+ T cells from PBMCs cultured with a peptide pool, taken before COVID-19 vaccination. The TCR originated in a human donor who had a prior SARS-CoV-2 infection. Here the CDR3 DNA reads TGCAGTGCTAGTGTCGGTGAAGGGGCAGATACGCAGTATTTT. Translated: CSASVGEGADTQYF.